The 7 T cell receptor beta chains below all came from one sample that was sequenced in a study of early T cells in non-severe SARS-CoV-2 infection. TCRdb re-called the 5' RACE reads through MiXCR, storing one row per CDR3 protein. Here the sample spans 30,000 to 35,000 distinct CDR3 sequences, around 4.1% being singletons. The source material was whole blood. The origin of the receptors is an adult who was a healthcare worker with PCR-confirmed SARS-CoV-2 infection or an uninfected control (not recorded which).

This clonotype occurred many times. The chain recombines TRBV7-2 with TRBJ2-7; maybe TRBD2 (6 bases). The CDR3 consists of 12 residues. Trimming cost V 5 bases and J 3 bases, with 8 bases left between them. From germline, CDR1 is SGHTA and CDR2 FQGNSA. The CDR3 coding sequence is TGTGCCAGCAGCGCCGGGGGCTACGAGCAGTACTTC. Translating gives CASSAGGYEQYF.

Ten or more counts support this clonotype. The CDR3 spells CSARDPLGGLFNEQFF. The DNA of the CDR3 is TGCAGTGCTAGAGATCCTCTCGGGGGGCTGTTCAATGAGCAGTTCTTC. The J gene is TRBJ2-1, the V gene TRBV20-1; a possible D gene is TRBD2 (7 bases). Germline V gives CDR1 DFQATT, CDR2 SNEGSKA (reference sequence). The CDR3 is 16 residues long. Trimming left V 0 bases short and J 6 bases short, with 18 bases between.

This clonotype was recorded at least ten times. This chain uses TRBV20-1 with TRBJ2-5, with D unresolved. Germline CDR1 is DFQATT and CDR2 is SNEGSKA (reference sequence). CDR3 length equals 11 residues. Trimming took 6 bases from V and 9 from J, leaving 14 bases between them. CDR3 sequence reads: CSAKKDLPQYF. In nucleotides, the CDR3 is TGCAGTGCCAAAAAAGACCTCCCCCAGTACTTC.

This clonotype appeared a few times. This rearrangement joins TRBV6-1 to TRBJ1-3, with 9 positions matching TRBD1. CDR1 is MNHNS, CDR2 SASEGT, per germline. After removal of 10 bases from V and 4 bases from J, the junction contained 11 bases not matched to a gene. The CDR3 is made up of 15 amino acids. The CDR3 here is CANRGRKDPGNTIYF. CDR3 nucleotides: TGTGCCAACAGGGGGCGGAAAGATCCCGGAAACACCATATATTTT.

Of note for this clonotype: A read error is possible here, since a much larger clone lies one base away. CDR3 region: CASIPRGRRGTEELFF. The DNA for the CDR3 is TGTGCCAGTATCCCTCGGGGGCGCCGGGGCACCGAGGAGCTGTTTTTT. The V gene is TRBV28, the J gene TRBJ2-2; D could derive from TRBD1 or TRBD2 (6 bases each). CDR1 is MDHEN, CDR2 SYDVKM, per germline. CDR3 length equals 16 residues.

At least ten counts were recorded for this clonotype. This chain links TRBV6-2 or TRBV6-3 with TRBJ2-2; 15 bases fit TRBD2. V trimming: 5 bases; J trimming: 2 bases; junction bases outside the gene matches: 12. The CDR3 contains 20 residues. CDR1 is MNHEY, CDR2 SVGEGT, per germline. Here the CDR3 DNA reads TGTGCCAGCAGTACGGGACTAGCGGGGGGTCTACGACTAAACACCGGGGAGCTGTTTTTT. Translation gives CASSTGLAGGLRLNTGELFF.

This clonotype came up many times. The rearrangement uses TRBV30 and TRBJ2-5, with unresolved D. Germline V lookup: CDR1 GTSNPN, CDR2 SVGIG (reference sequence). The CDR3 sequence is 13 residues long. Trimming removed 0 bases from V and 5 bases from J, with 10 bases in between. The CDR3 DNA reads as TGTGCCTGGAGTGTACACAGACGGGAGACCCAGTACTTC. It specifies CAWSVHRRETQYF.